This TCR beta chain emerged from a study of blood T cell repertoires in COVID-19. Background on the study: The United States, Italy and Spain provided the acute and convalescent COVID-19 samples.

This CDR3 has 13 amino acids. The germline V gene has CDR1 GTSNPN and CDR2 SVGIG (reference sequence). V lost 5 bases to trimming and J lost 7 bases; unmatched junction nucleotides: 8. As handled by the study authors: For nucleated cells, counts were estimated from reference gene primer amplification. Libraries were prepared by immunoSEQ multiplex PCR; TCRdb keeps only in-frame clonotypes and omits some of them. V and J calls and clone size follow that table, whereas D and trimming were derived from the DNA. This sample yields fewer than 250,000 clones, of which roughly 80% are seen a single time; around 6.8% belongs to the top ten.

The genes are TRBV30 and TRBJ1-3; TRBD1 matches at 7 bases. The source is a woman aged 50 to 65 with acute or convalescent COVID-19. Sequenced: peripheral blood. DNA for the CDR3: TGTGCCTGGGGTCCAGGGGGGAGGAACACCATATATTTT. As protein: CAWGPGGRNTIYF.